A selection of T cell receptor beta chains follows, all from one sample in a study of control samples from healthy donors and cancer patients. TCRdb keeps only in-frame clones here, not all; method: immunoSEQ multiplex PCR. This table holds about 49,000 clones, about 86% found once. Sequencing input: PBMCs. Every receptor here comes from a woman in her forties or fifties with lung cancer. Each CDR3 is given with its conserved first and last residue. The D gene is left open where the match is weak. Some rows have no size entry. The others give once, few or many, or a class for an expanded clone.

J gene: TRBJ1-5; V gene: TRBV27; D gene: NA; clone size: NA; CDR3 DNA: TGTGCCAGCAGTTTGGAAGGGGGTAATCAGCCCCAGCATTTT; CDR3 protein: CASSLEGGNQPQHF
J gene: TRBJ1-1; V gene: TRBV7-3; D gene: TRBD1; clone size: NA; CDR3 DNA: TGTGCCAGCAGCTGGACAGGGGCCGACACTGAAGCTTTCTTT; CDR3 protein: CASSWTGADTEAFF
J gene: TRBJ1-1; V gene: TRBV15; D gene: TRBD1; clone size: NA; CDR3 DNA: TGTGCCACCAGCAGGGGGACAGGGTCCTTAACTGAAGCTTTCTTT; CDR3 protein: CATSRGTGSLTEAFF
J gene: TRBJ1-2; V gene: TRBV30; D gene: NA; clone size: NA; CDR3 DNA: TGTGCCTGGCTTAACATGGGCTACACCTTC; CDR3 protein: CAWLNMGYTF
J gene: TRBJ2-7; V gene: TRBV6-6; D gene: TRBD1; clone size: NA; CDR3 DNA: TGTGCCAGCACCCCGACAGGGGCCTACGAGCAGTACTTC; CDR3 protein: CASTPTGAYEQYF
J gene: TRBJ1-1; V gene: TRBV5-1; D gene: NA; clone size: once; CDR3 DNA: TGCGCCAGCAGCCCGGGACCGCAGAACACTGAAGCTTTCTTT; CDR3 protein: CASSPGPQNTEAFF
J gene: TRBJ2-3; V gene: TRBV6-5; D gene: NA; clone size: few; CDR3 DNA: TGTGCCAGCCACGTCAAGCCGACCACAGATACGCAGTATTTT; CDR3 protein: CASHVKPTTDTQYF
J gene: TRBJ2-7; V gene: TRBV28; D gene: NA; clone size: NA; CDR3 DNA: TGTGCCAGCAGGCAACAGGCAGGGTTCTACGAGCAGTACTTC; CDR3 protein: CASRQQAGFYEQYF
J gene: TRBJ1-6; V gene: TRBV6-1; D gene: TRBD1; clone size: NA; CDR3 DNA: TGTGCCGCTTTGGGACAGGGGGGTAATTCACCCCTCCACTTT; CDR3 protein: CAALGQGGNSPLHF
J gene: TRBJ1-5; V gene: TRBV19; D gene: TRBD1; clone size: few; CDR3 DNA: TGTGCCAGTACCCGGACAGGGGGTGGCAATCAGCCCCAGCATTTT; CDR3 protein: CASTRTGGGNQPQHF
J gene: TRBJ2-6; V gene: TRBV2; D gene: NA; clone size: NA; CDR3 DNA: TGTGCCAGCAGTGGACGGGACTTTTCTGGGGCCAACGTCCTGACTTTC; CDR3 protein: CASSGRDFSGANVLTF
J gene: TRBJ1-2; V gene: TRBV5-8; D gene: TRBD1; clone size: NA; CDR3 DNA: TGTGCCAGCAGCCCCCCGGGACAGCATAACTATGGCTACACCTTC; CDR3 protein: CASSPPGQHNYGYTF
J gene: TRBJ2-3; V gene: TRBV24-1; D gene: TRBD2; clone size: NA; CDR3 DNA: TGTGCCACCAGTGATCCCGCGGGTGGGGCGGGGGGTCCAGATACGCAGTATTTT; CDR3 protein: CATSDPAGGAGGPDTQYF
J gene: TRBJ1-5; V gene: TRBV16; D gene: NA; clone size: NA; CDR3 DNA: TGTGCCAGCAGCCAGCGTAGCAATCAGCCCCAGCATTTT; CDR3 protein: CASSQRSNQPQHF
J gene: TRBJ1-4; V gene: TRBV6-4; D gene: NA; clone size: NA; CDR3 DNA: TGTGCCAGCAGTGACGGGGCAGGGATTAATGAAAAACTGTTTTTT; CDR3 protein: CASSDGAGINEKLFF